This T cell receptor (beta chain) was observed in a study of identical twins. Trimming stripped 0 bases from V and 11 bases from J, with 13 bases between. The germline CDR1 and CDR2 sequences are SGHNT and YENEEA. This CDR3 has 13 residues. TCRdb recomputed calls from the 5' RACE reads with MiXCR, one row per CDR3 protein. Of roughly 1.6 million distinct CDR3 sequences in the sample, roughly 35% were seen once. Sequences were obtained from cord blood. J is TRBJ2-5 and V is TRBV11-3; D remains unclear. This TCR came from a newborn girl in good health. CDR3 sequence (DNA): TGTGCCAGCAGCTTAGATCAGATTTCGGCGCAGTACTTC. It is translated as CASSLDQISAQYF.